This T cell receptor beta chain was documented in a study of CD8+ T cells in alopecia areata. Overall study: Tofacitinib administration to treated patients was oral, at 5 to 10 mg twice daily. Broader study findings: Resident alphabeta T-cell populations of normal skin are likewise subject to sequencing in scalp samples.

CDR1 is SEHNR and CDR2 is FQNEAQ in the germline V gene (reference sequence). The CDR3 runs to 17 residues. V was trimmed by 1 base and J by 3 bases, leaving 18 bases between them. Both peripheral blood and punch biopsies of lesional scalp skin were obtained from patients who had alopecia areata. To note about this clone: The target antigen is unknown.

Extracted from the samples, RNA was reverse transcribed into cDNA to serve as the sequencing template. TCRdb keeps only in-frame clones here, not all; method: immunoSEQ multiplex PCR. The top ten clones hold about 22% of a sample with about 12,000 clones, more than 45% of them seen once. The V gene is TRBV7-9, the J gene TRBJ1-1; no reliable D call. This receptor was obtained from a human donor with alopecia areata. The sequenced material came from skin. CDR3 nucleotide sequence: TGTGCCAGCAGCTTAGGATCGGCAGTCGGTGTGGACACTGAAGCTTTCTTT. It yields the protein CASSLGSAVGVDTEAFF.